The clone carrying this T cell receptor (beta chain) was counted at least ten times. Stated time point: persistent/refractory GD, antithyroid drugs over 5 years with positive TRAb. PBMC RNA served as the TCR library source. The patients included were those that came from an endocrinology department in Xi'an, China. These data are taken from a study of regulatory T cells in long-lasting Graves disease. The TCR beta library used iRepertoire HTBI primers with Arm-PCR amplification of CDR3. TCRdb reprocessed the multiplex PCR reads with MiXCR, giving one entry per CDR3 protein. Here the sample spans about 430,000 distinct CDR3 sequences, under 25% being singletons. Specimen: peripheral blood mononuclear cells (PBMCs), collected when the disease was refractory, from a patient treated with antithyroid drugs. This TCR was sampled from a female donor with Graves disease.

This CDR3 is CSATGTGTSNQPQHF. For the CDR3, the DNA is TGCAGCGCCACCGGGACAGGGACTAGCAATCAGCCCCAGCATTTT. The J gene is TRBJ1-5, the V gene TRBV29-1; TRBD1 aligns across 9 bases. V was clipped by 7 bases and J by 0 bases; unmatched bases: 7. The germline CDR1 and CDR2 sequences are SQVTM and ANQGSEA. This CDR3 has 15 amino acids.